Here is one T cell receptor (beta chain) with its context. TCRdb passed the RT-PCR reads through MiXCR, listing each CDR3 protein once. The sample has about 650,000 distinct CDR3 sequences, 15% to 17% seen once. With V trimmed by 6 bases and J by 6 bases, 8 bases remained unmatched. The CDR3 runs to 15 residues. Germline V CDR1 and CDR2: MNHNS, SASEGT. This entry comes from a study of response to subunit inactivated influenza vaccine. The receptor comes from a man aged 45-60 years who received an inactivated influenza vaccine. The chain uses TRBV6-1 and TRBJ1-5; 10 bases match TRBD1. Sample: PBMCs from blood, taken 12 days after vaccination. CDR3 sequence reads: CASSRDRGQGQPQHF. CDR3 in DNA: TGTGCCAGCAGCCGAGACAGGGGGCAGGGTCAGCCCCAGCATTTT.